This is a list of T cell receptor beta chains from one sample in a study of CD8 T cells in ankylosing spondylitis. TCRdb re-called the 5' RACE reads through MiXCR, storing one row per CDR3 protein. Here the sample spans about 500,000 distinct CDR3 sequences, about 12% being singletons. The sample comprised blood, either unsorted or a sorted T cell fraction (not recorded which). The receptors shown here come from a male donor with ankylosing spondylitis. The CDR3 runs from the conserved cysteine through the conserved F or W. Fields, in order: CDR3 length, D gene, clone size, J gene, V gene, CDR3 protein, CDR3 DNA. The D gene is left open where the match is weak. Clone size appears in some rows only: once, few, many, or a class for an expanded clone.

cdr3_length: 12
d_call: NA
clone_size: many
j_call: TRBJ2-2
v_call: TRBV12-3/TRBV12-4
cdr3_aa: CASSPDTGELFF
cdr3_nt: TGTGCCAGCAGCCCTGACACCGGGGAGCTGTTTTTT

cdr3_length: 15
d_call: NA
clone_size: few
j_call: TRBJ1-1
v_call: TRBV7-9
cdr3_aa: CASSLRQATYTEAFF
cdr3_nt: TGTGCCAGCAGCCTTCGACAGGCAACATACACTGAAGCTTTCTTT

cdr3_length: 13
d_call: NA
clone_size: NA
j_call: TRBJ1-4
v_call: TRBV29-1
cdr3_aa: CSVEAAVREKLFF
cdr3_nt: TGCAGCGTTGAAGCAGCAGTGAGGGAAAAACTGTTTTTT

cdr3_length: 15
d_call: TRBD1
clone_size: few
j_call: TRBJ1-1
v_call: TRBV5-1
cdr3_aa: CASSLEGTASAEAFF
cdr3_nt: TGCGCCAGCAGCTTGGAAGGGACAGCTTCGGCTGAAGCTTTCTTT

cdr3_length: 14
d_call: NA
clone_size: NA
j_call: TRBJ2-5
v_call: TRBV24-1
cdr3_aa: CATSDFPGVETQYF
cdr3_nt: TGTGCCACCAGTGATTTTCCGGGGGTAGAGACCCAGTACTTC

cdr3_length: 16
d_call: NA
clone_size: NA
j_call: TRBJ2-1
v_call: TRBV11-3
cdr3_aa: CASSFGHQSSYNEQFF
cdr3_nt: TGTGCCAGCAGCTTTGGACATCAGAGCTCCTACAATGAGCAGTTCTTC

cdr3_length: 16
d_call: NA
clone_size: many
j_call: TRBJ1-5
v_call: TRBV2
cdr3_aa: CASSEGVTSLNQPQHF
cdr3_nt: TGTGCCAGCAGTGAGGGGGTAACATCCCTCAATCAGCCCCAGCATTTT

cdr3_length: 14
d_call: NA
clone_size: NA
j_call: TRBJ2-2
v_call: TRBV5-1
cdr3_aa: CASSAGEVTGELFF
cdr3_nt: TGCGCCAGCAGCGCAGGGGAAGTCACCGGGGAGCTGTTTTTT

cdr3_length: 15
d_call: NA
clone_size: NA
j_call: TRBJ2-1
v_call: TRBV20-1
cdr3_aa: CSAPPLAPHGNEQFF
cdr3_nt: TGCAGTGCGCCCCCCCTAGCGCCTCATGGAAATGAGCAGTTCTTC

cdr3_length: 14
d_call: NA
clone_size: NA
j_call: TRBJ2-2
v_call: TRBV27
cdr3_aa: CASRPTRDTGELFF
cdr3_nt: TGTGCCAGCAGACCGACTAGAGACACCGGGGAGCTGTTTTTT

cdr3_length: 14
d_call: NA
clone_size: few
j_call: TRBJ2-7
v_call: TRBV24-1
cdr3_aa: CATSDSGAVYEQYF
cdr3_nt: TGTGCCACCAGTGATTCGGGAGCGGTCTACGAGCAGTACTTC

cdr3_length: 14
d_call: NA
clone_size: many
j_call: TRBJ2-3
v_call: TRBV5-1
cdr3_aa: CASSLADYTDTQYF
cdr3_nt: TGCGCCAGCAGCTTGGCCGACTACACAGATACGCAGTATTTT

cdr3_length: 14
d_call: NA
clone_size: few
j_call: TRBJ1-6
v_call: TRBV7-9
cdr3_aa: CASSLLDDNSPLHF
cdr3_nt: TGTGCCAGCAGCTTATTGGACGATAATTCACCCCTCCACTTT

cdr3_length: 19
d_call: TRBD1
clone_size: few
j_call: TRBJ1-1
v_call: TRBV15
cdr3_aa: CATSRDGSGQGLTYTEAFF
cdr3_nt: TGTGCCACCAGCAGAGATGGTAGTGGACAGGGGCTAACCTACACTGAAGCTTTCTTT

cdr3_length: 12
d_call: NA
clone_size: few
j_call: TRBJ2-3
v_call: TRBV24-1
cdr3_aa: CATSDSLQGQYF
cdr3_nt: TGTGCCACCAGTGATAGCCTGCAGGGGCAGTATTTT

cdr3_length: 12
d_call: NA
clone_size: NA
j_call: TRBJ2-1
v_call: TRBV20-1
cdr3_aa: CSASGPYNEQFF
cdr3_nt: TGCAGTGCTAGCGGGCCCTACAATGAGCAGTTCTTC

cdr3_length: 13
d_call: NA
clone_size: many
j_call: TRBJ2-5
v_call: TRBV20-1
cdr3_aa: CSARDPGVETQYF
cdr3_nt: TGCAGTGCTAGAGATCCTGGGGTAGAGACCCAGTACTTC

cdr3_length: 17
d_call: TRBD2
clone_size: NA
j_call: TRBJ2-1
v_call: TRBV5-1
cdr3_aa: CASSLIRASGRYNEQFF
cdr3_nt: TGCGCCAGCAGCTTGATTAGGGCTAGCGGGAGGTACAATGAGCAGTTCTTC

cdr3_length: 17
d_call: TRBD2
clone_size: many
j_call: TRBJ2-2
v_call: TRBV10-3
cdr3_aa: CAISESPSGRGTGELFF
cdr3_nt: TGTGCCATCAGTGAGTCTCCTAGCGGCCGCGGCACCGGGGAGCTGTTTTTT

cdr3_length: 15
d_call: NA
clone_size: NA
j_call: TRBJ2-1
v_call: TRBV2
cdr3_aa: CASSARQGLGDEQFF
cdr3_nt: TGTGCCAGCAGTGCCCGCCAGGGCCTTGGCGATGAGCAGTTCTTC

cdr3_length: 15
d_call: NA
clone_size: few
j_call: TRBJ2-5
v_call: TRBV28
cdr3_aa: CASSPAGPGEETQYF
cdr3_nt: TGTGCCAGCAGCCCTGCCGGCCCAGGGGAAGAGACCCAGTACTTC

cdr3_length: 16
d_call: TRBD2
clone_size: many
j_call: TRBJ2-1
v_call: TRBV7-2
cdr3_aa: CASSRGSASSYNEQFF
cdr3_nt: TGTGCCAGCAGCCGCGGGAGCGCCAGCTCCTACAATGAGCAGTTCTTC

cdr3_length: 11
d_call: NA
clone_size: NA
j_call: TRBJ1-1
v_call: TRBV20-1
cdr3_aa: CSARYRAEAFF
cdr3_nt: TGCAGTGCTAGATATCGAGCTGAAGCTTTCTTT

cdr3_length: 16
d_call: NA
clone_size: NA
j_call: TRBJ2-2
v_call: TRBV12-3/TRBV12-4
cdr3_aa: CASSLGTPAPSGELFF
cdr3_nt: TGTGCCAGCAGTTTGGGGACACCCGCCCCCAGCGGGGAGCTGTTTTTT

cdr3_length: 15
d_call: TRBD1
clone_size: few
j_call: TRBJ2-1
v_call: TRBV5-6
cdr3_aa: CASSLAGTGYTEQFF
cdr3_nt: TGTGCCAGCAGCTTGGCCGGGACAGGGTATACTGAGCAGTTCTTC

cdr3_length: 16
d_call: TRBD2
clone_size: many
j_call: TRBJ2-1
v_call: TRBV24-1
cdr3_aa: CATSDLVAGGPHEQFF
cdr3_nt: TGTGCCACCAGTGATTTGGTAGCGGGAGGGCCCCATGAGCAGTTCTTC

cdr3_length: 13
d_call: NA
clone_size: many
j_call: TRBJ2-5
v_call: TRBV29-1
cdr3_aa: CSVANSGVGSQYF
cdr3_nt: TGCAGCGTTGCCAACAGCGGTGTTGGGTCCCAGTACTTC

cdr3_length: 13
d_call: NA
clone_size: few
j_call: TRBJ1-1
v_call: TRBV5-1
cdr3_aa: CASSPEVPAQAFF
cdr3_nt: TGCGCCAGCAGCCCGGAGGTTCCAGCTCAAGCTTTCTTT

cdr3_length: 12
d_call: NA
clone_size: NA
j_call: TRBJ2-1
v_call: TRBV29-1
cdr3_aa: CSVAGSYNEQFF
cdr3_nt: TGCAGCGTTGCGGGGTCCTACAATGAGCAGTTCTTC

cdr3_length: 14
d_call: NA
clone_size: many
j_call: TRBJ2-5
v_call: TRBV12-3/TRBV12-4
cdr3_aa: CASSFSSGVETQYF
cdr3_nt: TGTGCCAGCAGTTTCAGTTCCGGGGTGGAGACCCAGTACTTC

cdr3_length: 17
d_call: TRBD2
clone_size: few
j_call: TRBJ2-3
v_call: TRBV20-1
cdr3_aa: CSASTAGGSSRTDTQYF
cdr3_nt: TGCAGTGCTAGTACGGCGGGAGGGTCGTCGCGCACAGATACGCAGTATTTT

cdr3_length: 15
d_call: TRBD1
clone_size: NA
j_call: TRBJ2-3
v_call: TRBV5-1
cdr3_aa: CASSLGQRDRDTQYF
cdr3_nt: TGCGCCAGCAGCTTGGGACAGAGGGACAGGGATACGCAGTATTTT

cdr3_length: 16
d_call: NA
clone_size: few
j_call: TRBJ1-3
v_call: TRBV25-1
cdr3_aa: CASSDVGGATGNTIYF
cdr3_nt: TGTGCCAGCAGTGATGTCGGGGGGGCAACTGGAAACACCATATATTTT

cdr3_length: 14
d_call: NA
clone_size: few
j_call: TRBJ1-5
v_call: TRBV5-5
cdr3_aa: CASSLVSGNQPQHF
cdr3_nt: TGTGCCAGCAGCTTGGTATCCGGCAATCAGCCCCAGCATTTT

cdr3_length: 13
d_call: NA
clone_size: few
j_call: TRBJ2-1
v_call: TRBV24-1
cdr3_aa: CATSGRIYNEQFF
cdr3_nt: TGTGCCACCAGTGGGAGGATCTACAATGAGCAGTTCTTC

cdr3_length: 16
d_call: TRBD1
clone_size: few
j_call: TRBJ1-6
v_call: TRBV3-1
cdr3_aa: CASSQGQGAPNSPLHF
cdr3_nt: TGTGCCAGCAGCCAAGGACAGGGGGCGCCTAATTCACCCCTCCACTTT

cdr3_length: 14
d_call: NA
clone_size: NA
j_call: TRBJ2-2
v_call: TRBV24-1
cdr3_aa: CATSDFTASGELFF
cdr3_nt: TGTGCCACCAGTGATTTTACCGCCAGCGGGGAGCTGTTTTTT

cdr3_length: 14
d_call: NA
clone_size: NA
j_call: TRBJ2-1
v_call: TRBV7-2
cdr3_aa: CASSLMVSYNEQFF
cdr3_nt: TGTGCCAGCAGCTTAATGGTCTCCTACAATGAGCAGTTCTTC

cdr3_length: 14
d_call: NA
clone_size: few
j_call: TRBJ2-1
v_call: TRBV20-1
cdr3_aa: CSARILSSYNEQFF
cdr3_nt: TGCAGTGCTAGGATCCTCAGCTCCTACAATGAGCAGTTCTTC